Below are 12 T cell receptor beta chains sequenced from a single sample in a study of control samples from healthy donors and cancer patients. The protocol was immunoSEQ multiplex PCR, while the TCRdb copy is restricted to in-frame clones and leaves out a portion. The table shows 120,000 or so clones, with 80% to 95% occurring only once. Sequenced: PBMCs. The receptors derive from an elderly man with head and neck cancer.

This sequence joins TRBV3-1 (or the pseudogene TRBV3-2) and TRBJ1-1; D is uncertain. Germline CDR1 and CDR2: LGHDT and YNNKEL (reference sequence). This CDR3 is built from 14 residues. V was cut by 4 bases and J by 0 bases, with 9 bases left in between. In DNA form, the CDR3 reads TGTGCCAGCAGCCCCAGTACCTTGAACACTGAAGCTTTCTTT. This codes for CASSPSTLNTEAFF.

The chain links TRBV9 to TRBJ2-1, with TRBD2 matching over 10 bases. Germline V gene sequence: CDR1 SGDLS, CDR2 YYNGEE. V lost 3 bases and J lost 7; bases outside the gene matches: 7. The length of the CDR3 is 15 residues. In nucleotides, the CDR3 is TGTGCCAGCAGCGGCGTAGCGGGAGGTAGTAATGAGCAGTTCTTC. It translates to CASSGVAGGSNEQFF. Full variable domain (remainder filled in from reference TRBV9 and TRBJ2-1): DSGVTQTPKHLITATGQRVTLRCSPRSGDLSVYWYQQSLDQGLQFLIQYYNGEERAKGNILERFSAQQFPDLHSELNLSSLELGDSALYFCASSGVAGGSNEQFFGPGTRLTVL.

V usage is TRBV10-1 and J usage is TRBJ2-7; 7 positions agree with TRBD2. Trimming took 6 bases from V and 6 from J; bases not matched to a gene: 8. Germline V CDR1 and CDR2: WNHNN, SYGVQD (reference sequence). CDR3 length equals 13 residues. As DNA, the CDR3 is TGCGCCAGCAGCATCGAGCCTAGCGGCGAGCAGTACTTC. Its protein is CASSIEPSGEQYF.

This sequence joins TRBV19 and TRBJ1-3; a weak D match, TRBD1 (5 bases). The CDR3 consists of 15 residues. The V and J ends lost 3 bases and 1 base respectively, with 10 bases between them. The V gene's germline CDR1 is LNHDA and CDR2 SQIVND (reference sequence). DNA for the CDR3: TGTGCCAGTAGTATTTCAGCAGGGTCTGGAAACACCATATATTTT. Translated, it gives CASSISAGSGNTIYF.

The chain combines TRBV29-1 with TRBJ2-3, with D unclear. The CDR3 is 14 amino acids. Germline assignment: CDR1 SQVTM and CDR2 ANQGSEA. V gave up 4 bases and J gave up 6 bases, with 17 bases separating them. The CDR3: CSVGPSYAPDTQYF. CDR3 sequence (DNA): TGCAGCGTTGGGCCTTCTTATGCCCCGGATACGCAGTATTTT.

As for this clone: An end of the junction differs from the germline gene, which may be a read error. The chain couples TRBV7-9 to TRBJ2-2; no clear D gene. In germline, CDR1 is SEHNR, CDR2 FQNEAQ (reference sequence). This CDR3 comprises 11 residues. The CDR3 here is CASSPTEELFF. The CDR3 region has the DNA TGTGCCAGCAGCCCAACCGAGGAGCTGTTTTTT.

The CDR3 reads CASSLVGSGNTIYF. DNA of the CDR3: TGTGCCAGCAGCTTGGTGGGGTCTGGAAACACCATATATTTT. V is TRBV5-4 and J is TRBJ1-3; the D is unclear. CDR3 length equals 14 residues. Germline V CDR1 and CDR2: SGHNT, YYREEE (reference sequence). Trimming shortened V by 0 bases and J by 1 base, and 5 bases separated the two germline ends.

This clone was counted a few times. The chain has TRBV4-3 and TRBJ1-1, with unresolved D. V lost 0 bases to trimming and J lost 0 bases, with 11 bases between them. Germline V gene lookup returns CDR1 LGHNA and CDR2 YSLEER. There are 16 residues in the CDR3. In DNA form, the CDR3 reads TGCGCCAGCAGCCAAGAGGCGATGGCCCTGAACACTGAAGCTTTCTTT. This encodes CASSQEAMALNTEAFF.

The rearrangement joins TRBV5-1 to TRBJ2-5, with TRBD2 matching over 11 bases. Trimming removed 2 bases from V and 5 bases from J; junction bases left unmatched: 14. The CDR3 length is 18 residues. The germline gives CDR1 SGHRS, CDR2 YFSETQ. DNA of the CDR3: TGCGCCAGCAGCTTTGCGACTAGCGGGGACCCCCGTTGGGAGACCCAGTACTTC. This translates into CASSFATSGDPRWETQYF.

The chain employs TRBV14 and TRBJ2-5; D may match TRBD1 or TRBD2 (6 bases each). This CDR3 contains 15 residues. The germline V gene has CDR1 SGHDN and CDR2 FVKESK. V was cut by 4 bases and J by 0 bases, with 12 bases left in between. The DNA for the CDR3 is TGTGCCAGCAGCCCTATAGGGGGGAACCAAGAGACCCAGTACTTC. Protein product: CASSPIGGNQETQYF.

The V gene is TRBV5-1, the J gene TRBJ2-1; no firm D call. Germline values: CDR1 SGHRS, CDR2 YFSETQ. V was pared by 7 bases and J by 1 base, with 15 bases between. The CDR3 covers 15 residues. The CDR3 loop reads CASRPQGPSYNEQFF. In nucleotides, the CDR3 is TGCGCCAGCCGCCCCCAAGGTCCGTCCTACAATGAGCAGTTCTTC.

This chain connects TRBV12-3 or TRBV12-4 to TRBJ2-3, with D maybe TRBD2 (5 bases). The CDR3 loop spans 13 amino acids. V lost 6 bases, J lost 0 bases, and 7 bases lay in between. The CDR3 nucleotides are TGTGCCAGCAGGAGGGCTAGCACAGATACGCAGTATTTT. Translated, it gives CASRRASTDTQYF.